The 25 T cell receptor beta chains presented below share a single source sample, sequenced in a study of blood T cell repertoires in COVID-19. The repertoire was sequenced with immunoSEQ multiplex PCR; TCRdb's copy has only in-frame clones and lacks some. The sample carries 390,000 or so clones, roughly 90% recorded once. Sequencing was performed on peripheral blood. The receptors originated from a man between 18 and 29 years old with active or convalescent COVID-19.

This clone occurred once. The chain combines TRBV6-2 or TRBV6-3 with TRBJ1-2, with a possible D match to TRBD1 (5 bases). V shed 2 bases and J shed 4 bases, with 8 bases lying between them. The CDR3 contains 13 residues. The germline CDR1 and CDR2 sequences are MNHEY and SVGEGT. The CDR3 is CASSYAGPYGYTF. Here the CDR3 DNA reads TGTGCCAGCAGTTACGCGGGGCCCTATGGCTACACCTTC.

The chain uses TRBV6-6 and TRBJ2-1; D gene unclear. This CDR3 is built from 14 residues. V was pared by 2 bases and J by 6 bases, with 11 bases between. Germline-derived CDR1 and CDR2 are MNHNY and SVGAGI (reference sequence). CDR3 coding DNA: TGTGCCAGCAGTTACGTCCGAAACGGCAATGAGCAGTTCTTC. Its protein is CASSYVRNGNEQFF.

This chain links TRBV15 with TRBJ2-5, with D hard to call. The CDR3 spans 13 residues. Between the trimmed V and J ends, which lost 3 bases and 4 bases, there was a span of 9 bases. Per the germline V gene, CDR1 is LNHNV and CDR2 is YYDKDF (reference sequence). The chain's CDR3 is CATSRYAVETQYF. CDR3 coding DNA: TGTGCCACCAGCAGGTACGCGGTAGAGACCCAGTACTTC.

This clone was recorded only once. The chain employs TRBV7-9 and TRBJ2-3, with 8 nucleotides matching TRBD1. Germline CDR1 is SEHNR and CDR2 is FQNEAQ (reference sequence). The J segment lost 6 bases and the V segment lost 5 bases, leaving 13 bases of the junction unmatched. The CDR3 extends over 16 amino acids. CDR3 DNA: TGTGCCAGCAGCCCAACAGGGGGGCGAGGGTGGGATACGCAGTATTTT. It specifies CASSPTGGRGWDTQYF.

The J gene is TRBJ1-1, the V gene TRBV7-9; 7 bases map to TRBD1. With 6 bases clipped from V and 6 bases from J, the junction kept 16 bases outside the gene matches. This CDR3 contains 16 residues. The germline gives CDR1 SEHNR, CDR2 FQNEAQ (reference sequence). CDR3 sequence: CASRTQRGQNVAEAFF. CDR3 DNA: TGTGCCAGCAGGACCCAGAGGGGACAGAACGTCGCTGAAGCTTTCTTT.

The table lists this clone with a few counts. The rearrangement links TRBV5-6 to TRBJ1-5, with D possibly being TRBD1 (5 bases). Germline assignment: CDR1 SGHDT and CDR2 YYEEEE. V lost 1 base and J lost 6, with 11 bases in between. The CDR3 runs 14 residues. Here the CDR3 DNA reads TGTGCCAGCAGCTTGCGACGGGGGTTTCAGCCCCAGCATTTT. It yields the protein CASSLRRGFQPQHF.

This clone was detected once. The CDR3 nucleotides are TGTGCCACCAGTGATCCGGGACAGGGGCAGACCGGGGAGCTGTTTTTT. Translated: CATSDPGQGQTGELFF. The chain is built from TRBV24-1 and TRBJ2-2; 10 positions agree with TRBD1. The CDR3 extends over 16 amino acids. V dropped 3 bases and J dropped 5; count of bases not matched to a gene: 5. Germline V gene sequence: CDR1 KGHDR, CDR2 SFDVKD.

CDR3 DNA: TGTGCCAGCAGCTTAACCGGACTAGCCAAGTATTCGTCAGATACGCAGTATTTT. This encodes CASSLTGLAKYSSDTQYF. The chain has TRBV7-9 and TRBJ2-3, with 8 bases matching TRBD2. CDR1 is SEHNR and CDR2 is FQNEAQ in the germline V gene (reference sequence). The CDR3 covers 18 residues. Trimming cost V 2 bases and J 4 bases; bases outside gene matches: 14.

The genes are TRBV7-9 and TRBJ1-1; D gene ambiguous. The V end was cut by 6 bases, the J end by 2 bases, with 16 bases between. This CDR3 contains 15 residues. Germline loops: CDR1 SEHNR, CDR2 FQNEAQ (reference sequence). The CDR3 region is CASSRDTYINTEAFF. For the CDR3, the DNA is TGTGCCAGCAGTCGTGACACTTATATTAACACTGAAGCTTTCTTT.

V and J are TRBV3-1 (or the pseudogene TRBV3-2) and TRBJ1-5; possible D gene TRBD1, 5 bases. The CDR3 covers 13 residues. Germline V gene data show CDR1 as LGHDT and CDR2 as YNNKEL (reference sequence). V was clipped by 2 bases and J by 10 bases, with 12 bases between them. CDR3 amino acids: CASSQRGSKPQHF. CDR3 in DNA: TGTGCCAGCAGCCAAAGGGGCTCGAAACCCCAGCATTTT.

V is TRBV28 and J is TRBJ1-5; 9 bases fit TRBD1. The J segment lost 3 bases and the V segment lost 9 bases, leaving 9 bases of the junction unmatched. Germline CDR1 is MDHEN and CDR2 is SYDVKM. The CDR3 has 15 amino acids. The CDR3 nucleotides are TGTGCCAGTAATCCGGGACAGGGTATCAATCAGCCCCAGCATTTT. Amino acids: CASNPGQGINQPQHF.

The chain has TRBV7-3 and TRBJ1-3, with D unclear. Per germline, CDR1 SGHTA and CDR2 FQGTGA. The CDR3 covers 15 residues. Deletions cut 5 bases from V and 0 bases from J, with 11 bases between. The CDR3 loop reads CASSQEGSSGNTIYF. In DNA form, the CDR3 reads TGTGCCAGCAGCCAAGAGGGATCCTCTGGAAACACCATATATTTT.

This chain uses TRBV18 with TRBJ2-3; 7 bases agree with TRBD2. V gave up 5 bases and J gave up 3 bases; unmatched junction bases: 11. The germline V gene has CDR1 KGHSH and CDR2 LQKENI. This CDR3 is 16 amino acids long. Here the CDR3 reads CASSSSGKGQTDTQYF. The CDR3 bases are TGTGCCAGCTCATCTAGCGGAAAGGGGCAAACAGATACGCAGTATTTT.

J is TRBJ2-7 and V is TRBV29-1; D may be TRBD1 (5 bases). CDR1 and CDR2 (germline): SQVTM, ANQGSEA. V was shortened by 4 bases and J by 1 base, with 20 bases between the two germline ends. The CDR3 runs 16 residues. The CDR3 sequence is CSVGGQGRYRSYEQYF. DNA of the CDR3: TGCAGCGTTGGGGGCCAGGGAAGATATCGGTCCTACGAGCAGTACTTC.

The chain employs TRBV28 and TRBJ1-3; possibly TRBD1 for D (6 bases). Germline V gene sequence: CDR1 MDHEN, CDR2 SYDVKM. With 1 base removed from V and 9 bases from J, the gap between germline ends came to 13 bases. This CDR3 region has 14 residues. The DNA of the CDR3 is TGTGCCAGCAGTTTATCGGGGGGCGCGTTCACCATATATTTT. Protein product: CASSLSGGAFTIYF.

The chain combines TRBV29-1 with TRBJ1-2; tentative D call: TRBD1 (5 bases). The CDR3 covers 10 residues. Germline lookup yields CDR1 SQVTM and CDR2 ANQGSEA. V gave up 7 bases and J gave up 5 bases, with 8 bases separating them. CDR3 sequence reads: CSARGYGYTF. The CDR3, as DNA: TGCAGCGCCCGGGGGTATGGCTACACCTTC.

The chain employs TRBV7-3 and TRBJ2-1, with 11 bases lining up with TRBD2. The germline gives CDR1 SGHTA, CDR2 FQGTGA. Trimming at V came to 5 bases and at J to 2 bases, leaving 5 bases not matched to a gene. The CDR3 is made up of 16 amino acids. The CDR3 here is CASSLTSGSTYNEQFF. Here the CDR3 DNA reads TGTGCCAGCAGCCTTACTAGCGGGAGCACCTACAATGAGCAGTTCTTC.

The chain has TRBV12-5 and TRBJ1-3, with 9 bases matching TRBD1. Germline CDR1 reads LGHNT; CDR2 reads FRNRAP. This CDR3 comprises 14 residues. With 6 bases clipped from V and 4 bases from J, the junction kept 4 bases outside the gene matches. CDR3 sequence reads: CASGNRGRGNTIYF. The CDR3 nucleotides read TGTGCTAGTGGGAACAGGGGGCGGGGAAACACCATATATTTT.

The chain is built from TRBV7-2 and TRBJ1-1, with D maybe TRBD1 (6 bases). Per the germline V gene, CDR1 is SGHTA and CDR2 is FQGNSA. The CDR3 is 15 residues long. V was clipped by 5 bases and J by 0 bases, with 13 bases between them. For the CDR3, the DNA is TGTGCCAGCAGCCTACAGGGTATCTTGAACACTGAAGCTTTCTTT. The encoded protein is CASSLQGILNTEAFF.

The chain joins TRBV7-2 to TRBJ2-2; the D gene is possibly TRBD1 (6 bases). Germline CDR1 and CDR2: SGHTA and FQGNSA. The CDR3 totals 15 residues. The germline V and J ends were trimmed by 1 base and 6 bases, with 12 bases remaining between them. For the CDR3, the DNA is TGTGCCAGCAGCTTAGACAGGGCTGAGGCCGGGGAGCTGTTTTTT. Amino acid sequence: CASSLDRAEAGELFF. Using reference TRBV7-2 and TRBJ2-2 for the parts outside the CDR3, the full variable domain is GAGVSQSPSNKVTEKGKDVELRCDPISGHTALYWYRQSLGQGLEFLIYFQGNSAPDKSGLPSDRFSAERTGGSVSTLTIQRTQQEDSAVYLCASSLDRAEAGELFFGEGSRLTVL.

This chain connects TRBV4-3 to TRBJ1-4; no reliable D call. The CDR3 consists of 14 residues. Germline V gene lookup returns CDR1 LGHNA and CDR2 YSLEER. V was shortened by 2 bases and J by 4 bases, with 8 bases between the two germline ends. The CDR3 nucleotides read TGCGCCAGCAGCCAAAGCCCCGGTAATGAAAAACTGTTTTTT. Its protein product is CASSQSPGNEKLFF.

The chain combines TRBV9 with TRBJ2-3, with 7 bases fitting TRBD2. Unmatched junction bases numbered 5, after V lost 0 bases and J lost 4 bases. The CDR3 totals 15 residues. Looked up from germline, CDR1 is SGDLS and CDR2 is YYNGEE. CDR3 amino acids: CASSVGAGDSDTQYF. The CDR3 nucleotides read TGTGCCAGCAGCGTAGGGGCGGGGGATTCAGATACGCAGTATTTT.

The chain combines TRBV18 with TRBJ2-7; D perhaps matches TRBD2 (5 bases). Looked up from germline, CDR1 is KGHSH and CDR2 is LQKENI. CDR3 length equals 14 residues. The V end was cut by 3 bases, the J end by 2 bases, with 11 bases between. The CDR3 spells CASSPPAGAYEQYF. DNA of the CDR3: TGTGCCAGCTCACCCCCGGCCGGGGCCTACGAGCAGTACTTC.

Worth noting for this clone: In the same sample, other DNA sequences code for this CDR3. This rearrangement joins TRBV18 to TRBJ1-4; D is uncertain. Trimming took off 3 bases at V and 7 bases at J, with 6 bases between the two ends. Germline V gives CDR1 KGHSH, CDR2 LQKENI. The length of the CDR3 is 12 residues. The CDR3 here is CASSPRGEKLFF. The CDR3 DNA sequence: TGTGCCAGCTCACCGCGTGGTGAAAAACTGTTTTTT.

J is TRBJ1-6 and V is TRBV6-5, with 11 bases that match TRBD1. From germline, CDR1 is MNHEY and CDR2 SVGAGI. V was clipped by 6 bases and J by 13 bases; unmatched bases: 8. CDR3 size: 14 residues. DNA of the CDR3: TGTGCCAGCAGCTGGACAGGGGGCCGCCTCCCCCTCCACTTT. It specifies CASSWTGGRLPLHF.